These 18 T cell receptor beta chains were sequenced from one sample in a study of control samples from healthy donors and cancer patients. The protocol was immunoSEQ multiplex PCR, while the TCRdb copy is restricted to in-frame clones and leaves out a portion. Of over 150,000 clones in the sample, around 94% are singletons; the top ten hold around 15%. Sequencing was carried out using PBMCs. Receptor source: a man aged 60-69 years with colorectal cancer.

This sequence joins TRBV13 and TRBJ2-3; no clear D gene. Trimming shortened V by 3 bases and J by 1 base, and 8 bases separated the two germline ends. Germline V gives CDR1 PRHDT, CDR2 FYEKMQ (reference sequence). This CDR3 region has 14 residues. CDR3 in DNA: TGTGCCAGCAGCTTTTCTGTAGGCACAGATACGCAGTATTTT. Amino acid sequence: CASSFSVGTDTQYF.

The rearrangement uses TRBV5-1 and TRBJ2-3; no firm D call. V dropped 5 bases and J dropped 2 bases, with 12 bases sitting between them. The CDR3 is 14 amino acids. Germline assignment: CDR1 SGHRS and CDR2 YFSETQ. For the CDR3, the DNA is TGCGCCAGCAGGGCACCAGCTTTCACAGATACGCAGTATTTT. Protein: CASRAPAFTDTQYF. Variable domain in full (rest from reference TRBV5-1 and TRBJ2-3): KAGVTQTPRYLIKTRGQQVTLSCSPISGHRSVSWYQQTPGQGLQFLFEYFSETQRNKGNFPGRFSGRQFSNSRSEMNVSTLELGDSALYLCASRAPAFTDTQYFGPGTRLTVL.

This chain links TRBV19 with TRBJ2-5; a possible D gene is TRBD2 (6 bases). The CDR3 runs to 11 residues. Looked up from germline, CDR1 is LNHDA and CDR2 is SQIVND (reference sequence). V was pared by 7 bases and J by 7 bases, with 10 bases between. CDR3 nucleotide sequence: TGTGCCAGTAACTGGGGAGGGACCCAGTACTTC. As protein: CASNWGGTQYF.

This chain uses TRBV7-2 with TRBJ2-7; TRBD2 agrees at 8 bases. The CDR3 sequence is 16 residues long. V lost 5 bases, J lost 1 base, and 10 bases stayed unmatched. Germline CDR1 reads SGHTA; CDR2 reads FQGNSA. The CDR3 DNA reads TGTGCCAGCAGCCCCTCGGGAGGGCGGTGGTCCTACGAGCAGTACTTC. Translated: CASSPSGGRWSYEQYF. The variable domain in full, with the rest retrieved from reference TRBV7-2 and TRBJ2-7, is GAGVSQSPSNKVTEKGKDVELRCDPISGHTALYWYRQSLGQGLEFLIYFQGNSAPDKSGLPSDRFSAERTGGSVSTLTIQRTQQEDSAVYLCASSPSGGRWSYEQYFGPGTRLTVT.

In regard to this clone: The junction departs from germline at one end; a sequencing error may be responsible. The V call is TRBV25-1, the J call TRBJ1-1, with unresolved D. The CDR3 has 16 residues. Per the germline V gene, CDR1 is MGHDK and CDR2 is SYGVNS. The chain's CDR3 is CASREFGFSGDTEAFF. CDR3 bases: TGTGCCAGCAGGGAATTTGGGTTCAGCGGCGACACTGAAGCTTTCTTT.

The chain joins TRBV27 to TRBJ1-4; D gene ambiguous. The CDR3 loop spans 16 amino acids. Germline CDR1 and CDR2: MNHEY and SMNVEV (reference sequence). V dropped 8 bases and J dropped 0 bases, with 16 bases sitting between them. CDR3 coding DNA: TGTGCCAGCGGGATGGAGGCGGGTCCAACTAATGAAAAACTGTTTTTT. Its protein product is CASGMEAGPTNEKLFF. Variable domain in full (rest from reference TRBV27 and TRBJ1-4): EAQVTQNPRYLITVTGKKLTVTCSQNMNHEYMSWYRQDPGLGLRQIYYSMNVEVTDKGDVPEGYKVSRKEKRNFPLILESPSPNQTSLYFCASGMEAGPTNEKLFFGSGTQLSVL.

The rearrangement joins TRBV4-3 to TRBJ2-3, with D unresolved. CDR1 and CDR2 (germline): LGHNA, YSLEER. The CDR3 totals 15 residues. Trimming cost V 1 base and J 4 bases, with 12 bases left between them. The CDR3 DNA reads TGCGCCAGCAGCCAAGGTCTAGTGGGCCCAGATACGCAGTATTTT. This gives the protein CASSQGLVGPDTQYF.

The rearrangement uses TRBV19 and TRBJ2-1; TRBD2 matches 8 bases. Germline-derived CDR1 and CDR2 are LNHDA and SQIVND (reference sequence). The CDR3 spans 15 residues. V trimming: 3 bases; J trimming: 6 bases; junction bases outside the gene matches: 7. CDR3 nucleotide sequence: TGTGCCAGTAGTATGGGGCTAGCGGGTTCCAATGAGCAGTTCTTC. Translating gives CASSMGLAGSNEQFF.

This clone was seen once. V usage is TRBV6-1 and J usage is TRBJ1-2, with D possibly being TRBD1 (6 bases). The CDR3 covers 15 residues. Germline CDR1 MNHNS, CDR2 SASEGT. Trimming removed 1 base at V and 2 bases at J, with 11 bases between. CDR3 DNA sequence: TGTGCCAGCAGTGAAGGGACAGCAACCAACTATGGCTACACCTTC. Encoded protein: CASSEGTATNYGYTF.

The gene calls are TRBV12-3 or TRBV12-4 and TRBJ1-2, with 8 positions matching TRBD1. The CDR3 covers 13 residues. With 7 bases clipped from V and 4 bases from J, the junction kept 5 bases outside the gene matches. CDR3 DNA sequence: TGTGCCAGCACGGACAGGGATCCCTATGGCTACACCTTC. Its translation is CASTDRDPYGYTF.

A note on this clone: The sample has other DNA sequences that encode this CDR3 too. This chain joins TRBV30 and TRBJ1-4; D uncertain. Per germline, CDR1 GTSNPN and CDR2 SVGIG (reference sequence). The ends were cut back, 2 bases at V and 7 bases at J, with 11 bases in the middle. The CDR3 covers 13 residues. In DNA, the CDR3 is TGTGCCTGGAGTCCCGGGTGGAGTGAAAAACTGTTTTTT. Translating gives CAWSPGWSEKLFF. The full variable domain, completed using reference TRBV30 and TRBJ1-4, is SQTIHQWPATLVQPVGSPLSLECTVEGTSNPNLYWYRQAAGRGLQLLFYSVGIGQISSEVPQNLSASRPQDRQFILSSKKLLLSDSGFYLCAWSPGWSEKLFFGSGTQLSVL.

About this clone itself: The junction does not match germline at one end; this may be a read error. This sequence joins TRBV6-4 and TRBJ2-2; D is unresolved. This CDR3 is 14 amino acids long. Germline V gene sequence: CDR1 MRHNA, CDR2 SNTAGT. The CDR3 loop is CASNDSIDTGELFF. CDR3 nucleotides: TGTGCCAGCAATGACTCAATAGACACCGGGGAGCTGTTTTTT.

J is TRBJ2-7 and V is TRBV6-2 or TRBV6-3, with 7 nucleotides matching TRBD1. V gave up 2 bases and J gave up 3 bases; unmatched junction bases: 4. The germline V gene encodes CDR1 MNHEY and CDR2 SVGEGT. The CDR3 covers 14 residues. As DNA, the CDR3 is TGTGCCAGCAGTTACGAGGGGACAGACTACGAGCAGTACTTC. This gives the protein CASSYEGTDYEQYF.

The V gene is TRBV6-5, the J gene TRBJ2-3, with D perhaps assigned TRBD1 or TRBD2 (5 bases each). CDR1 MNHEY and CDR2 SVGAGI come from the germline V gene. Trimming stripped 3 bases from V and 2 bases from J, with 12 bases between. CDR3 size: 15 residues. The CDR3, as DNA: TGTGCCAGCAGTTATCGGGGCGAGTCCACAGATACGCAGTATTTT. Translating gives CASSYRGESTDTQYF.

This chain links TRBV5-1 with TRBJ2-7; TRBD1 matches at 8 bases. J gave up 1 base and V 4 bases, and 13 bases lay outside the gene matches. This CDR3 region has 17 residues. Germline CDR1 is SGHRS and CDR2 is YFSETQ. The CDR3 DNA reads TGCGCCAGCAGCCTGCCCCGAGGACAGGGTTCTTCCTACGAGCAGTACTTC. It codes for CASSLPRGQGSSYEQYF.

This chain connects TRBV7-5 to TRBJ2-2; no DNA check was done on the table's D call, TRBD1. TRBV7-5 corresponds to a pseudogene. The CDR3 covers 20 residues. The CDR3 sequence: CARSFPGTGSYQIVTGELFF. The CDR3 DNA sequence: TGTGCCAGAAGCTTCCCCGGGACAGGGTCGTATCAGATAGTGACCGGGGAGCTGTTTTTT.

This sequence joins TRBV27 and TRBJ2-2; 10 bases are shared with TRBD1. The V and J ends lost 6 bases and 1 base, in that order; junction bases with no gene match: 8. CDR1 is MNHEY, CDR2 SMNVEV, per germline (reference sequence). The length of the CDR3 is 17 residues. Here the CDR3 DNA reads TGTGCCAGCAGCTCACCCCGGGACAGGGGGAACACCGGGGAGCTGTTTTTT. Translation gives CASSSPRDRGNTGELFF.

This chain links TRBV12-5 with TRBJ2-5; D unresolved. The V and J ends lost 1 base and 2 bases respectively, with 8 bases between them. Germline CDR1 LGHNT, CDR2 FRNRAP. The CDR3 is 14 residues long. The CDR3: CASGLDWAQETQYF. The CDR3 nucleotides read TGTGCTAGTGGTTTGGACTGGGCGCAAGAGACCCAGTACTTC.